Listed below are T cell receptor beta chains from one sample, sequenced in a study of Ad26.COV2.S vaccination and SARS-CoV-2 variants. The assay was immunoSEQ multiplex PCR, and TCRdb's table has in-frame clones only and misses some. The sample holds fewer than 500,000 clones, 80% to 95% seen once. This material consisted of peripheral blood, taken in a trial of Ad26.COV2.S vaccine versus placebo. Receptors were obtained from a person aged 18 to 65 who received the Ad26.COV2.S COVID-19 vaccine or a placebo. CDR3s include the opening cysteine and the closing phenylalanine or tryptophan. Each record gives: D gene, V gene, J gene, clone size, CDR3 protein, CDR3 DNA. The D gene is left open where the match is weak. Not all rows give a size; the values are once, few, many and, for expanded clones, a class.

D gene: .
V gene: TRBV18
J gene: TRBJ1-3
clone size: .
CDR3 protein: CASSPSSAGNTIYF
CDR3 DNA: TGTGCCAGCTCACCGTCCTCAGCTGGAAACACCATATATTTT

D gene: .
V gene: TRBV4-3
J gene: TRBJ1-1
clone size: .
CDR3 protein: CASSQDRVGHEAFF
CDR3 DNA: TGCGCCAGCAGCCAAGATCGGGTGGGCCATGAAGCTTTCTTT

D gene: TRBD1
V gene: TRBV6-2/TRBV6-3
J gene: TRBJ1-1
clone size: .
CDR3 protein: CASSYSPFGDRPLTEAFF
CDR3 DNA: TGTGCCAGCAGTTACTCGCCCTTCGGGGACAGGCCTCTTACGGAAGCTTTCTTT

D gene: .
V gene: TRBV7-8
J gene: TRBJ2-2
clone size: .
CDR3 protein: CASSFVGATGELFF
CDR3 DNA: TGTGCCAGCAGCTTTGTAGGGGCCACCGGGGAGCTGTTTTTT

D gene: .
V gene: TRBV6-5
J gene: TRBJ1-1
clone size: .
CDR3 protein: CASSPVGVSTEAFF
CDR3 DNA: TGTGCCAGCAGCCCCGTAGGGGTGAGCACTGAAGCTTTCTTT

D gene: TRBD2
V gene: TRBV3-1/TRBV3-2
J gene: TRBJ2-1
clone size: .
CDR3 protein: CASSQTSGSSYNEQFF
CDR3 DNA: TGTGCCAGCAGCCAGACGAGCGGGAGCTCCTACAATGAGCAGTTCTTC

D gene: TRBD1
V gene: TRBV5-4
J gene: TRBJ1-5
clone size: .
CDR3 protein: CASTLPTGSRQPQHF
CDR3 DNA: TGTGCCAGCACCCTACCGACAGGGTCAAGACAGCCCCAGCATTTT

D gene: TRBD2
V gene: TRBV27
J gene: TRBJ2-4
clone size: .
CDR3 protein: CASSHRTSGDGIQYF
CDR3 DNA: TGTGCCAGCAGCCACCGAACTAGCGGAGACGGAATTCAGTACTTC

D gene: TRBD1
V gene: TRBV9
J gene: TRBJ2-7
clone size: once
CDR3 protein: CASSVGTGTYEQYF
CDR3 DNA: TGTGCCAGCAGCGTCGGGACAGGCACCTACGAGCAGTACTTC

D gene: TRBD1
V gene: TRBV10-3
J gene: TRBJ2-2
clone size: .
CDR3 protein: CAISDRGRGGELFF
CDR3 DNA: TGTGCCATCAGTGACAGGGGGCGAGGCGGGGAGCTGTTTTTT

D gene: .
V gene: TRBV10-3
J gene: TRBJ2-2
clone size: .
CDR3 protein: CAISSVNTGELFF
CDR3 DNA: TGTGCCATCAGCTCAGTGAACACCGGGGAGCTGTTTTTT

D gene: TRBD1
V gene: TRBV11-2
J gene: TRBJ2-7
clone size: .
CDR3 protein: CASSRGQGQGTYEQYF
CDR3 DNA: TGTGCCAGCAGCCGGGGACAGGGGCAAGGAACCTACGAGCAGTACTTC

D gene: TRBD2
V gene: TRBV30
J gene: TRBJ2-3
clone size: few
CDR3 protein: CACTTLAGVGDTQYF
CDR3 DNA: TGTGCCTGTACAACTCTAGCGGGAGTGGGAGATACGCAGTATTTT

D gene: .
V gene: TRBV11-3
J gene: TRBJ2-1
clone size: .
CDR3 protein: CASSQLHEGEQFF
CDR3 DNA: TGTGCCAGCAGCCAATTACACGAGGGTGAGCAGTTCTTC

D gene: TRBD2
V gene: TRBV28
J gene: TRBJ2-1
clone size: .
CDR3 protein: CASSLPSGRGNEQFF
CDR3 DNA: TGTGCCAGCAGTTTGCCTAGCGGGAGGGGCAATGAGCAGTTCTTC

D gene: TRBD1
V gene: TRBV12-3/TRBV12-4
J gene: TRBJ1-6
clone size: .
CDR3 protein: CASSSTGNSPLHF
CDR3 DNA: TGTGCCAGCAGTTCGACAGGGAATTCACCCCTCCACTTT

D gene: .
V gene: TRBV7-2
J gene: TRBJ1-4
clone size: .
CDR3 protein: CASSKLPGVTNEKLFF
CDR3 DNA: TGTGCCAGCAGCAAACTACCAGGGGTAACTAATGAAAAACTGTTTTTT

D gene: TRBD1
V gene: TRBV25-1
J gene: TRBJ2-3
clone size: .
CDR3 protein: CASSTGVSDTQYF
CDR3 DNA: TGTGCCAGCAGTACAGGGGTATCAGATACGCAGTATTTT

D gene: TRBD1
V gene: TRBV9
J gene: TRBJ2-6
clone size: .
CDR3 protein: CASTYPWTGGSGANVLTF
CDR3 DNA: TGTGCCAGCACTTATCCCTGGACAGGGGGCTCTGGGGCCAACGTCCTGACTTTC

D gene: .
V gene: TRBV6-5
J gene: TRBJ2-3
clone size: .
CDR3 protein: CASSYSRHRTDTQYF
CDR3 DNA: TGTGCCAGCAGTTACTCGAGGCACCGCACAGATACGCAGTATTTT

D gene: .
V gene: TRBV11-2
J gene: TRBJ2-7
clone size: .
CDR3 protein: CASSLAPSSYEQYF
CDR3 DNA: TGTGCCAGCAGCTTAGCCCCGAGCTCCTACGAGCAGTACTTC

D gene: .
V gene: TRBV29-1
J gene: TRBJ2-7
clone size: .
CDR3 protein: CSAWGPYEQYF
CDR3 DNA: TGCAGCGCATGGGGACCGTACGAGCAGTACTTC

D gene: TRBD2
V gene: TRBV7-9
J gene: TRBJ2-1
clone size: .
CDR3 protein: CASSSPAGEVNEQFF
CDR3 DNA: TGTGCCAGCAGCTCCCCTGCGGGAGAGGTCAATGAGCAGTTCTTC

D gene: .
V gene: TRBV19
J gene: TRBJ1-5
clone size: .
CDR3 protein: CASTVRGDSNQPQHF
CDR3 DNA: TGTGCCAGTACGGTGCGGGGGGATAGCAATCAGCCCCAGCATTTT

D gene: .
V gene: TRBV7-2
J gene: TRBJ2-1
clone size: .
CDR3 protein: CASSLFSIQTGIEQFF
CDR3 DNA: TGTGCCAGCAGCTTATTCTCGATCCAAACAGGGATTGAGCAGTTCTTC

D gene: .
V gene: TRBV15
J gene: TRBJ1-5
clone size: few
CDR3 protein: CATCWGGGQPQHF
CDR3 DNA: TGTGCCACCTGCTGGGGGGGAGGTCAGCCCCAGCATTTT

D gene: .
V gene: TRBV24-1
J gene: TRBJ1-2
clone size: .
CDR3 protein: CATSDIFLTENYGYTF
CDR3 DNA: TGTGCCACCAGTGATATCTTTTTGACAGAAAACTATGGCTACACCTTC

D gene: TRBD2
V gene: TRBV7-8
J gene: TRBJ2-5
clone size: .
CDR3 protein: CASSRLAQLETQYF
CDR3 DNA: TGTGCCAGCAGCCGACTAGCGCAACTCGAGACCCAGTACTTC

D gene: .
V gene: TRBV9
J gene: TRBJ2-5
clone size: .
CDR3 protein: CASSPLGLPNQETQYF
CDR3 DNA: TGTGCCAGCAGCCCGCTTGGGCTGCCAAACCAAGAGACCCAGTACTTC

D gene: .
V gene: TRBV19
J gene: TRBJ2-7
clone size: .
CDR3 protein: CASSGGPSREQYF
CDR3 DNA: TGTGCCAGTAGTGGGGGACCCAGTCGGGAGCAGTACTTC

D gene: .
V gene: TRBV6-2/TRBV6-3
J gene: TRBJ2-7
clone size: few
CDR3 protein: CASSYVGDGRYEQYF
CDR3 DNA: TGTGCCAGCAGTTACGTGGGAGACGGGCGCTACGAGCAGTACTTC

D gene: TRBD2
V gene: TRBV3-1/TRBV3-2
J gene: TRBJ2-1
clone size: .
CDR3 protein: CASSRGLADHNEQFF
CDR3 DNA: TGTGCCAGCAGCCGGGGACTAGCGGACCACAATGAGCAGTTCTTC

D gene: .
V gene: TRBV5-4
J gene: TRBJ2-1
clone size: .
CDR3 protein: CASSRISHRDHNEQFF
CDR3 DNA: TGTGCCAGCAGCCGAATATCCCACCGGGACCACAATGAGCAGTTCTTC

D gene: .
V gene: TRBV2
J gene: TRBJ1-2
clone size: .
CDR3 protein: CASTVHGDSFGYTF
CDR3 DNA: TGTGCCAGTACAGTCCATGGGGACTCGTTCGGCTACACCTTC

D gene: .
V gene: TRBV3-1/TRBV3-2
J gene: TRBJ1-1
clone size: .
CDR3 protein: CASSQTQGNTEAFF
CDR3 DNA: TGTGCCAGCAGCCAGACCCAGGGGAACACTGAAGCTTTCTTT

D gene: TRBD2
V gene: TRBV7-9
J gene: TRBJ2-1
clone size: once
CDR3 protein: CASSLLAGSHEQFF
CDR3 DNA: TGTGCCAGCAGCTTACTAGCGGGATCCCATGAGCAGTTCTTC

D gene: .
V gene: TRBV18
J gene: TRBJ2-2
clone size: .
CDR3 protein: CASSLPGRATGELFF
CDR3 DNA: TGTGCCAGCTCACTTCCGGGGCGGGCTACCGGGGAGCTGTTTTTT

D gene: .
V gene: TRBV30
J gene: TRBJ1-5
clone size: .
CDR3 protein: CAWSVPLNQPQHF
CDR3 DNA: TGTGCCTGGAGTGTACCGCTGAATCAGCCCCAGCATTTT